Below are 5 T cell receptor beta chains sequenced from a single sample in a study of blood T cell repertoires in COVID-19. Here immunoSEQ multiplex PCR was the method, and the copy in TCRdb shows in-frame clones only, minus some. The sample shows 50,000 to 60,000 clones, roughly 90% of them seen only once. The specimen sequenced was peripheral blood. The receptors were sampled from a man of 80 years or more with active or convalescent COVID-19.

The V call is TRBV28, the J call TRBJ2-3, with D perhaps TRBD1 (6 bases). Germline V gene lookup returns CDR1 MDHEN and CDR2 SYDVKM. Trimming left V 1 base short and J 0 bases short, with 8 bases between. This CDR3 is 15 amino acids long. DNA for the CDR3: TGTGCCAGCAGTTTATCGGGGACAAGCACAGATACGCAGTATTTT. Residues: CASSLSGTSTDTQYF.

The DNA of the CDR3 is TGTGCCATCAGGCGTGATCCGGGACAAAGAGGTGGCTACACCTTC. Its translation: CAIRRDPGQRGGYTF. This chain joins TRBV10-3 and TRBJ1-2, with D perhaps TRBD1 (6 bases). V was pared by 6 bases and J by 7 bases, with 21 bases between. Germline loops: CDR1 ENHRY, CDR2 SYGVKD. The CDR3 length is 15 residues.

The chain links TRBV4-2 to TRBJ2-5, with D possibly TRBD2 on 6 matching bases. There are 17 residues in the CDR3. Germline V CDR1 and CDR2: LGHNA, YNFKEQ. Trimming removed 1 base at V and 4 bases at J, with 19 bases between. CDR3: CASSQGTSGRIGETQYF. CDR3 nucleotides: TGTGCCAGCAGCCAAGGGACCAGCGGGCGGATAGGAGAGACCCAGTACTTC.

The J gene is TRBJ2-3, the V gene TRBV19; possible D gene TRBD1, 8 bases. This CDR3 spans 16 amino acids. Trimming removed 3 bases from V and 2 bases from J, with 15 bases in between. CDR1 is LNHDA, CDR2 SQIVND, per germline (reference sequence). The CDR3 DNA reads as TGTGCCAGTAGTATGGGAGGGACAGGATACACAGATACGCAGTATTTT. It encodes CASSMGGTGYTDTQYF.

The chain couples TRBV3-1 (or the pseudogene TRBV3-2) to TRBJ2-1; 11 bases agree with TRBD1. There are 16 residues in the CDR3. V trimming: 4 bases; J trimming: 3 bases; junction bases outside the gene matches: 5. The germline V gene has CDR1 LGHDT and CDR2 YNNKEL (reference sequence). DNA for the CDR3: TGTGCCAGCAGCCCCCGGGACAGGGGGATCTACAATGAGCAGTTCTTC. Translation gives CASSPRDRGIYNEQFF.